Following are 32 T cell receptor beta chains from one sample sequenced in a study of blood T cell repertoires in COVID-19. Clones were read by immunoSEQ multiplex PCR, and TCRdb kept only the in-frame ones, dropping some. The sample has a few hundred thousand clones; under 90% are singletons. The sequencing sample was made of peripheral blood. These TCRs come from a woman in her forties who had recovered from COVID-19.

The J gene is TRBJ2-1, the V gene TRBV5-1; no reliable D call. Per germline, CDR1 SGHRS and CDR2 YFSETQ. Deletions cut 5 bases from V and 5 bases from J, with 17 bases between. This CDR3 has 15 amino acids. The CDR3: CASSVPGPENNEQFF. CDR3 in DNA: TGCGCCAGCAGTGTTCCAGGCCCAGAGAACAATGAGCAGTTCTTC. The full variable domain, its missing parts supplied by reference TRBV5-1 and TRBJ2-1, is KAGVTQTPRYLIKTRGQQVTLSCSPISGHRSVSWYQQTPGQGLQFLFEYFSETQRNKGNFPGRFSGRQFSNSRSEMNVSTLELGDSALYLCASSVPGPENNEQFFGPGTRLTVL.

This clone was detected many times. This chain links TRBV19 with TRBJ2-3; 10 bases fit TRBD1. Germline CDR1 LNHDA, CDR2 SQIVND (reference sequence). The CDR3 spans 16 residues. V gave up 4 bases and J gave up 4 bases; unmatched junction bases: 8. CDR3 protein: CASSKDRGQGADTQYF. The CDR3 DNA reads TGTGCCAGTAGTAAGGATCGCGGACAGGGGGCAGATACGCAGTATTTT.

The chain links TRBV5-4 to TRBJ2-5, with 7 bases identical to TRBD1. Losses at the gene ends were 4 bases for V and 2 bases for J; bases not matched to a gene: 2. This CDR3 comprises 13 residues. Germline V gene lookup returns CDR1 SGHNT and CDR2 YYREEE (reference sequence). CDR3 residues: CASSRGQQETQYF. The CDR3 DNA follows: TGTGCCAGCAGCCGGGGACAGCAAGAGACCCAGTACTTC.

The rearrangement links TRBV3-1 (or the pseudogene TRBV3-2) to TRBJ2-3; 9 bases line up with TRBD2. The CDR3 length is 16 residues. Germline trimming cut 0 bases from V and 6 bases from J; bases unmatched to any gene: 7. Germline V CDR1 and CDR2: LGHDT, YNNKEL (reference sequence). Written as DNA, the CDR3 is TGTGCCAGCAGCCAAGATCTAGCGGGGTCTGGGGATACGCAGTATTTT. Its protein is CASSQDLAGSGDTQYF.

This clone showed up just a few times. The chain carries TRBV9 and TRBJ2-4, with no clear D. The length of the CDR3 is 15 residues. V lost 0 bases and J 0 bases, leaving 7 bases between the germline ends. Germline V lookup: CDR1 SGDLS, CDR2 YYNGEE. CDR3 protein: CASSVGVLAKNIQYF. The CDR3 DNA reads TGTGCCAGCAGCGTAGGAGTTCTAGCCAAAAACATTCAGTACTTC.

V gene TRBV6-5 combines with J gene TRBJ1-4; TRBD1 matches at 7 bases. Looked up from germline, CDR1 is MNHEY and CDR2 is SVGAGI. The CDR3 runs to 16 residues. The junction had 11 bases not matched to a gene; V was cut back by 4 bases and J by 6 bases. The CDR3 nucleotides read TGTGCCAGCAGTTCAGAACCGACAGGGTTGGATGAAAAACTGTTTTTT. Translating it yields CASSSEPTGLDEKLFF.

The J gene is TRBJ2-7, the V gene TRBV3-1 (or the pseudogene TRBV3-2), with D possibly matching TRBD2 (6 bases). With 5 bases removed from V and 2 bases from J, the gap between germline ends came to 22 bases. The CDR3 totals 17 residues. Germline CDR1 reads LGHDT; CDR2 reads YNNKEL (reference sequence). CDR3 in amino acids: CASSGRGSSALPYEQYF. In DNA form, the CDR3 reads TGTGCCAGCAGCGGCCGGGGGTCTAGCGCACTCCCCTACGAGCAGTACTTC.

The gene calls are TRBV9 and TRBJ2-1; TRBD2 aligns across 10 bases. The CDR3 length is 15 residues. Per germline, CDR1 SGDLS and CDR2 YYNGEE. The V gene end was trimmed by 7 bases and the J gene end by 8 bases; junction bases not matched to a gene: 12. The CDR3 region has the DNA TGTGCCAGCGGTCCAAGCGGGAGGGCCCTCGATGAGCAGTTCTTC. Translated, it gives CASGPSGRALDEQFF.

CDR3 protein: CASSVEHFSYNEQFF. DNA of the CDR3: TGTGCCAGCAGCGTGGAGCACTTCTCCTACAATGAGCAGTTCTTC. This chain uses TRBV7-8 with TRBJ2-1; no clear D gene. V was shortened by 5 bases and J by 0 bases, with 11 bases between the two germline ends. The CDR3 consists of 15 residues. In germline, CDR1 is SGHVS, CDR2 FQNEAQ.

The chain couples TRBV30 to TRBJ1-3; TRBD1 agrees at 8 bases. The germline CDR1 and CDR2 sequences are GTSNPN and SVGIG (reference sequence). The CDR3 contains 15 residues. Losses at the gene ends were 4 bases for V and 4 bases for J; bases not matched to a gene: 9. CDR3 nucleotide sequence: TGTGCCTGGAAACCCCAGGGGGCGTTCGGAAACACCATATATTTT. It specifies CAWKPQGAFGNTIYF.

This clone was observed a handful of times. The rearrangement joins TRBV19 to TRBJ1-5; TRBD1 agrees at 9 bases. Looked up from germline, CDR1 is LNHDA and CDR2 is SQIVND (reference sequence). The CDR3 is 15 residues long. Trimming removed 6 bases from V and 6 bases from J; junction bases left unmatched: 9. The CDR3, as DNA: TGTGCCAGTAGGACAACAGGGGGCGCGGGTCAGCCCCAGCATTTT. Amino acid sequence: CASRTTGGAGQPQHF.

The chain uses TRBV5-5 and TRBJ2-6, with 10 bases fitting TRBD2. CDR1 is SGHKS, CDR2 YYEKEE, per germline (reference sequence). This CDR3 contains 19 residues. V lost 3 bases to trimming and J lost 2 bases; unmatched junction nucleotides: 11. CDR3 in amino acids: CASSYRLAGGLAGANVLTF. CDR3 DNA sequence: TGTGCCAGCAGCTACCGGTTAGCGGGAGGCCTCGCTGGGGCCAACGTCCTGACTTTC.

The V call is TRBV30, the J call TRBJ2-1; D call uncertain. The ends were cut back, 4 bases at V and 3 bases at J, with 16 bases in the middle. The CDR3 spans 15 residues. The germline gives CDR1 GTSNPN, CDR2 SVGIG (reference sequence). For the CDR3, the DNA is TGTGCCTGGACGCCGATGACCAGGAACTACAATGAGCAGTTCTTC. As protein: CAWTPMTRNYNEQFF.

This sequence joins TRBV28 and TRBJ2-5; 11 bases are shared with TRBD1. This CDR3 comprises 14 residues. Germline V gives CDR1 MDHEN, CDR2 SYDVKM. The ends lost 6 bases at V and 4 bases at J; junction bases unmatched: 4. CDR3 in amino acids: CASRGQGVPETQYF. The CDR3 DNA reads TGTGCCAGCAGGGGACAGGGGGTTCCAGAGACCCAGTACTTC.

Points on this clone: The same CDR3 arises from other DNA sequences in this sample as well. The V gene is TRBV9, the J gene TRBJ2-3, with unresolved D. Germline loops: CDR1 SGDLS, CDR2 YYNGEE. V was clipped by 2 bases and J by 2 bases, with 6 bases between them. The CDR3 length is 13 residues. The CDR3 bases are TGTGCCAGCAGCGTTTCTTCCACAGATACGCAGTATTTT. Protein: CASSVSSTDTQYF.

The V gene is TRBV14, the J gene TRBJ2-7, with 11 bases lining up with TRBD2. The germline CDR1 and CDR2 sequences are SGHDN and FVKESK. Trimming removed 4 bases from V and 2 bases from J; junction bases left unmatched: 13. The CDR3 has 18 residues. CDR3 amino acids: CASSRRPGTTSGTYEQYF. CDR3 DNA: TGTGCCAGCAGCCGGCGACCCGGGACGACTAGCGGGACCTACGAGCAGTACTTC. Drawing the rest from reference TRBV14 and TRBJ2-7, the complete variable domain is EAGVTQFPSHSVIEKGQTVTLRCDPISGHDNLYWYRRVMGKEIKFLLHFVKESKQDESGMPNNRFLAERTGGTYSTLKVQPAELEDSGVYFCASSRRPGTTSGTYEQYFGPGTRLTVT.

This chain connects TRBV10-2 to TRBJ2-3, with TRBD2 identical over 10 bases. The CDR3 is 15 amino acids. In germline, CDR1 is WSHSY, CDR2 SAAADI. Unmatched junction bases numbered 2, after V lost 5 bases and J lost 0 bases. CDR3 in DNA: TGCGCCAGCAGTATGACTAGCGGGAGCACAGATACGCAGTATTTT. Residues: CASSMTSGSTDTQYF.

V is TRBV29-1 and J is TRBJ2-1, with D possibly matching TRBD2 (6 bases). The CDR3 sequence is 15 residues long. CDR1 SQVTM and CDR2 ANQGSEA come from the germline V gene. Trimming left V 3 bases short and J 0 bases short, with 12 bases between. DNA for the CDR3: TGCAGCGTTGATTGGGAGGAAGGCTCCTACAATGAGCAGTTCTTC. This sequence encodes CSVDWEEGSYNEQFF.

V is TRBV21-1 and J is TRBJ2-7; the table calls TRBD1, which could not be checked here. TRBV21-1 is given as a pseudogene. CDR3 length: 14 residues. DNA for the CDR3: TGTGCCAGCAGCAAAGGACAGAACTCCTACGAGCAGTACTTC. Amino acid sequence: CASSKGQNSYEQYF.

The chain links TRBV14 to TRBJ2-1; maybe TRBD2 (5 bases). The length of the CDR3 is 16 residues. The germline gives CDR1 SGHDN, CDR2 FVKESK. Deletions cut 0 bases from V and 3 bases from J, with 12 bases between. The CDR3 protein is CASSQELPRDYNEQFF. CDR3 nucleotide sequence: TGTGCCAGCAGCCAAGAATTACCGAGGGACTACAATGAGCAGTTCTTC.

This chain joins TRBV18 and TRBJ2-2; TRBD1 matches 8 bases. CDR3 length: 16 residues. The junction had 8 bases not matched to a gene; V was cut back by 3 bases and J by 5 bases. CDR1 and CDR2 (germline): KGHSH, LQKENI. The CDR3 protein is CASSPLDRGRTGELFF. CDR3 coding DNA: TGTGCCAGCTCACCGCTAGACAGGGGAAGGACCGGGGAGCTGTTTTTT. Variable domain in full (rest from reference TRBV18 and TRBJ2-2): NAGVMQNPRHLVRRRGQEARLRCSPMKGHSHVYWYRQLPEEGLKFMVYLQKENIIDESGMPKERFSAEFPKEGPSILRIQQVVRGDSAAYFCASSPLDRGRTGELFFGEGSRLTVL.

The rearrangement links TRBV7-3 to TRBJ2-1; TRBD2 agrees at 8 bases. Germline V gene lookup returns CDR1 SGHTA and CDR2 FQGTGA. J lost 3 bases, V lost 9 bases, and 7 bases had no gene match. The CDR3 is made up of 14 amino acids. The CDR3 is CASGASGLYNEQFF. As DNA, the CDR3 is TGTGCCAGTGGAGCTAGCGGGCTCTACAATGAGCAGTTCTTC.

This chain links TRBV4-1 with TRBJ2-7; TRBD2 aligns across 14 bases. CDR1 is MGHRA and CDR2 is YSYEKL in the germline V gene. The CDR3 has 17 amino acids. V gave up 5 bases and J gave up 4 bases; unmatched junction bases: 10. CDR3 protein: CASSSPGLAGAGYEQYF. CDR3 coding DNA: TGCGCCAGCAGCTCTCCGGGACTAGCGGGAGCGGGGTACGAGCAGTACTTC.

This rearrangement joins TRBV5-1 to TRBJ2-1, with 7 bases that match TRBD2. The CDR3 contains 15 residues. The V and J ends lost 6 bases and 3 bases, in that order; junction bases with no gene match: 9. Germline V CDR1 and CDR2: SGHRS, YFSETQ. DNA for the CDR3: TGCGCCAGCAACCCGAACCGGGACTACTACAATGAGCAGTTCTTC. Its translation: CASNPNRDYYNEQFF.

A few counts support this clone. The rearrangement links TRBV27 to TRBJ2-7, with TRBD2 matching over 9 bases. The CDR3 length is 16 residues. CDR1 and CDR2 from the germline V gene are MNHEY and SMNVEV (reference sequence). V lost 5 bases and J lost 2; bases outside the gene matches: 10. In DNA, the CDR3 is TGTGCCAGCAGTCTCCCGAGAGGCGGGAGGGCCTACGAGCAGTACTTC. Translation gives CASSLPRGGRAYEQYF.

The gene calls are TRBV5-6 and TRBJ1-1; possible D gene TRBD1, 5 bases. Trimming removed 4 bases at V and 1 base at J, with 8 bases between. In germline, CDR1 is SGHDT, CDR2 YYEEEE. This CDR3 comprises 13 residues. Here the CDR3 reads CASSRTGNTEAFF. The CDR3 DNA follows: TGTGCCAGCAGCAGAACAGGGAACACTGAAGCTTTCTTT.

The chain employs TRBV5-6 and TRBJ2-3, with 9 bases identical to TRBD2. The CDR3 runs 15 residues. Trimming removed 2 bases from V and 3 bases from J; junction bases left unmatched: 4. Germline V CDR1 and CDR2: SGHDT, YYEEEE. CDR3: CASSLAGGGTDTQYF. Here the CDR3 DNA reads TGTGCCAGCAGCTTAGCGGGAGGAGGGACAGATACGCAGTATTTT.

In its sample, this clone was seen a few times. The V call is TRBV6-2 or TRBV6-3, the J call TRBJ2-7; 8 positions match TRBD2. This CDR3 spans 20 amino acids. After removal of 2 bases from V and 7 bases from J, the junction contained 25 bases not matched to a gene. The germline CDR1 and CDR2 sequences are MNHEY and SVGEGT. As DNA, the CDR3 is TGTGCCAGCAGTTACAATCGCTGGGGGGGGAAACTAGCGGAGGTTCTGGAGCAGTACTTC. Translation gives CASSYNRWGGKLAEVLEQYF.

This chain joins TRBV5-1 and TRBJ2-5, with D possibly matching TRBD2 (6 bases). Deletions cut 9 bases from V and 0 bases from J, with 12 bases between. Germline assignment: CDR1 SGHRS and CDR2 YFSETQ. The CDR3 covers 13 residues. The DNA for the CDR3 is TGCGCCACCCGCCCGGGGGACCAAGAGACCCAGTACTTC. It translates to CATRPGDQETQYF.

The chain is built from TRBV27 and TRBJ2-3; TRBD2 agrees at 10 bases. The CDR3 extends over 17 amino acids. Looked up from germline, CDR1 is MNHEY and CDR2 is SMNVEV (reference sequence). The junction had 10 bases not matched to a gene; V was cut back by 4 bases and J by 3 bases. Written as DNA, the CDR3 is TGTGCCAGCAGTTCCTACGGACTAGCGGTAGGAACAGATACGCAGTATTTT. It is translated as CASSSYGLAVGTDTQYF.

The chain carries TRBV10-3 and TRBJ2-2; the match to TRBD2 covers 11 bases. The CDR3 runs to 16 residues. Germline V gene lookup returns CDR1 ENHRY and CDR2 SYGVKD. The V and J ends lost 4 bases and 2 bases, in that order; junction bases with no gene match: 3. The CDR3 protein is CAISVGTSGNTGELFF. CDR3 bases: TGTGCCATCAGTGTCGGGACTAGCGGAAACACCGGGGAGCTGTTTTTT.

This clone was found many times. CDR3 nucleotide sequence: TGTGCCAGCAGCTTAGAGGGGGCGCTGGGCAATGAGCAGTTCTTC. Protein product: CASSLEGALGNEQFF. The rearrangement links TRBV7-9 to TRBJ2-1, with 7 bases aligning to TRBD1. The CDR3 runs to 15 residues. Per germline, CDR1 SEHNR and CDR2 FQNEAQ (reference sequence). The junction had 6 bases not matched to a gene; V was cut back by 1 base and J by 6 bases.